These 23 T cell receptor beta chains share one sample of origin, sequenced in a study of Ad26.COV2.S vaccination and SARS-CoV-2 variants. Noted treatment: around 19 received Ad26.COV2.S at low or high dose, single or two shots; about 5 received placebo; per-sample allocation not given. All samples were drawn on day 63, counting from the first vaccine or placebo injection. The method was immunoSEQ multiplex PCR; TCRdb's version includes in-frame clones alone and lacks a portion of them. The profile shows some 320,000 clones, more than 70% of them singletons. Sequencing was performed on peripheral blood, taken in a trial of Ad26.COV2.S vaccine versus placebo. The receptor set was obtained from a person aged 18-65 years who received the Ad26.COV2.S COVID-19 vaccine or a placebo.

This clone appeared many times. The chain is built from TRBV7-9 and TRBJ1-1, with 8 bases that match TRBD1. Trimming removed 7 bases from V and 1 base from J; junction bases left unmatched: 11. This CDR3 region has 16 residues. CDR1 SEHNR and CDR2 FQNEAQ come from the germline V gene (reference sequence). This CDR3 reads CASTPAGGYRNTEAFF. In DNA, the CDR3 is TGTGCCAGCACCCCGGCAGGGGGCTATAGGAACACTGAAGCTTTCTTT.

This clone was counted a single time. DNA for the CDR3: TGTGCCAGCAGTTACGGGACGGGGGGGCCTGGCACTGAAGCTTTCTTT. This sequence encodes CASSYGTGGPGTEAFF. V usage is TRBV6-5 and J usage is TRBJ1-1; perhaps TRBD1 as D (6 bases). The ends were cut back, 2 bases at V and 4 bases at J, with 17 bases in the middle. There are 16 residues in the CDR3. Germline V gene data show CDR1 as MNHEY and CDR2 as SVGAGI.

The chain uses TRBV5-1 and TRBJ1-1; TRBD1 matches 8 bases. Trimming at V came to 3 bases and at J to 0 bases, leaving 4 bases not matched to a gene. Germline lookup yields CDR1 SGHRS and CDR2 YFSETQ. The CDR3 runs 15 residues. This CDR3 reads CASSSGTGMNTEAFF. CDR3 coding DNA: TGCGCCAGCAGCTCCGGGACAGGTATGAACACTGAAGCTTTCTTT.

This chain links TRBV11-2 with TRBJ2-3, with D maybe TRBD1 (5 bases). This CDR3 has 14 amino acids. Trimming removed 9 bases at V and 4 bases at J, with 17 bases between. Germline CDR1 reads SGHAT; CDR2 reads FQNNGV. The CDR3, as DNA: TGTGCCAGTAAACCGGGCCTCAGGGCAGATACGCAGTATTTT. This gives the protein CASKPGLRADTQYF.

This clone was observed a handful of times. The chain uses TRBV9 and TRBJ2-2, with D possibly matching TRBD2 (5 bases). Trimming removed 5 bases at V and 1 base at J, with 18 bases between. This CDR3 is 17 amino acids long. Germline V gene data show CDR1 as SGDLS and CDR2 as YYNGEE. The CDR3, as DNA: TGTGCCAGCAGTAGAGGGAATACCCACCTGAACACCGGGGAGCTGTTTTTT. Encoded protein: CASSRGNTHLNTGELFF.

V and J are TRBV5-4 and TRBJ2-1; 7 nucleotides agree with TRBD1. This CDR3 is built from 15 residues. Losses at the gene ends were 3 bases for V and 6 bases for J; bases not matched to a gene: 9. Per germline, CDR1 SGHNT and CDR2 YYREEE (reference sequence). CDR3 protein: CASSSPGTAFNEQFF. CDR3 coding DNA: TGTGCCAGCAGCTCACCCGGGACAGCCTTCAATGAGCAGTTCTTC.

The chain is built from TRBV7-9 and TRBJ2-4; 9 bases fit TRBD1. Germline V gene sequence: CDR1 SEHNR, CDR2 FQNEAQ (reference sequence). The trim removed 4 bases at V and 7 bases at J, leaving 8 bases unmatched. The CDR3 length is 15 residues. CDR3 DNA sequence: TGTGCCAGCAGCTCCATAGGACAGGGGTTGAACATTCAGTACTTC. As protein: CASSSIGQGLNIQYF.

This clone was recorded a few times. This chain connects TRBV19 to TRBJ2-1, with D unclear. The V gene lost 5 bases and the J gene lost 4 bases, with 12 bases spanning the gap. Per germline, CDR1 LNHDA and CDR2 SQIVND (reference sequence). The CDR3 is 14 residues long. CDR3 region: CASSQWSVYNEQFF. The CDR3 nucleotides read TGTGCCAGTAGTCAGTGGTCCGTGTACAATGAGCAGTTCTTC.

The DNA for the CDR3 is TGCGCCAGCAGCTTGGACAGGGGGCGCAGAGAGCAGTACTTC. It specifies CASSLDRGRREQYF. The J gene is TRBJ2-7, the V gene TRBV5-1, with 9 bases that match TRBD1. V was clipped by 0 bases and J by 7 bases; unmatched bases: 5. This CDR3 spans 14 amino acids. The V gene's germline CDR1 is SGHRS and CDR2 YFSETQ.

The rearrangement uses TRBV5-1 and TRBJ2-1; 9 bases are shared with TRBD1. The V gene's germline CDR1 is SGHRS and CDR2 YFSETQ. CDR3 length: 13 residues. V dropped 4 bases and J dropped 6; count of bases not matched to a gene: 2. Here the CDR3 reads CASSVTGGNEQFF. In DNA form, the CDR3 reads TGCGCCAGCAGCGTGACAGGGGGCAATGAGCAGTTCTTC.

The chain has TRBV29-1 and TRBJ1-2; D is uncertain. CDR1 is SQVTM, CDR2 ANQGSEA, per germline. The CDR3 totals 11 residues. Trimming shortened V by 3 bases and J by 8 bases, and 10 bases separated the two germline ends. The CDR3 here is CSVELFSGYTF. The DNA of the CDR3 is TGCAGCGTTGAGCTGTTCAGCGGCTACACCTTC.

This clone occurred a few times. The rearrangement links TRBV2 to TRBJ1-2, with D unclear. CDR1 and CDR2 (germline): SNHLY, FYNNEI. The V end was cut by 0 bases, the J end by 6 bases, with 11 bases between. The CDR3 is made up of 14 amino acids. The CDR3 sequence is CASSEANMRDGYTF. The DNA of the CDR3 is TGTGCCAGCAGTGAAGCGAACATGCGGGATGGCTACACCTTC.

The V and J genes are TRBV7-2 and TRBJ1-1; D gene unclear. This CDR3 region has 13 residues. CDR1 is SGHTA and CDR2 is FQGNSA in the germline V gene. V lost 4 bases, J lost 1 base, and 7 bases lay in between. The CDR3 spells CASSYGRNTEAFF. The CDR3 nucleotides read TGTGCCAGCAGCTACGGACGGAACACTGAAGCTTTCTTT.

The chain combines TRBV5-5 with TRBJ1-1, with D perhaps matching TRBD1 (5 bases). CDR1 is SGHKS and CDR2 is YYEKEE in the germline V gene (reference sequence). The V gene lost 3 bases and the J gene lost 0 bases, with 12 bases spanning the gap. The CDR3 covers 15 residues. The DNA for the CDR3 is TGTGCCAGCAGCTCAACATCGGGACTGAACACTGAAGCTTTCTTT. Protein: CASSSTSGLNTEAFF.

The gene calls are TRBV24-1 and TRBJ2-1; 11 bases match TRBD1. V was clipped by 8 bases and J by 0 bases; unmatched bases: 11. This CDR3 is 18 amino acids long. Germline values: CDR1 KGHDR, CDR2 SFDVKD. The DNA for the CDR3 is TGTGCCACCACCAGGACAGGGGGCGTTTTGTGCTCCTACAATGAGCAGTTCTTC. It specifies CATTRTGGVLCSYNEQFF.

Worth noting for this clone: The junction departs from germline at one end; a sequencing error may be responsible. The chain joins TRBV24-1 to TRBJ1-3; TRBD1 matches at 10 bases. Germline values: CDR1 KGHDR, CDR2 SFDVKD. CDR3 size: 11 residues. The CDR3 bases are TGTGCCACCAGTGACCACGGGACAGGGGAATTT. Amino acids: CATSDHGTGEF.

The chain combines TRBV18 with TRBJ1-1, with TRBD1 as a possible D gene (5 bases). The germline gives CDR1 KGHSH, CDR2 LQKENI. V was trimmed by 1 base and J by 7 bases, leaving 10 bases between them. This CDR3 comprises 13 residues. CDR3 sequence reads: CASSPRDPIEAFF. The CDR3 DNA reads TGTGCCAGCTCACCACGGGACCCTATTGAAGCTTTCTTT.

This rearrangement joins TRBV4-1 to TRBJ1-2, with D hard to call. The CDR3 sequence is 15 residues long. V lost 0 bases, J lost 3 bases, and 11 bases lay in between. Germline CDR1 MGHRA, CDR2 YSYEKL. CDR3 bases: TGCGCCAGCAGCCAAGATAAGGAGGGTGACTATGGCTACACCTTC. Amino acid sequence: CASSQDKEGDYGYTF.

This chain joins TRBV30 and TRBJ1-1; D may be TRBD1 (5 bases). Trimming shortened V by 4 bases and J by 2 bases, and 11 bases separated the two germline ends. The CDR3 contains 13 residues. Germline lookup yields CDR1 GTSNPN and CDR2 SVGIG (reference sequence). The DNA for the CDR3 is TGTGCCTGGATTCATGGGGCAAACACTGAAGCTTTCTTT. Amino acid sequence: CAWIHGANTEAFF. Filled out from reference TRBV30 and TRBJ1-1, the complete variable domain reads SQTIHQWPATLVQPVGSPLSLECTVEGTSNPNLYWYRQAAGRGLQLLFYSVGIGQISSEVPQNLSASRPQDRQFILSSKKLLLSDSGFYLCAWIHGANTEAFFGQGTRLTVV.

The chain combines TRBV5-1 with TRBJ1-2, with TRBD1 as a possible D gene (5 bases). With 4 bases removed from V and 4 bases from J, the gap between germline ends came to 11 bases. The CDR3 loop spans 13 amino acids. Germline V CDR1 and CDR2: SGHRS, YFSETQ. DNA of the CDR3: TGCGCCAGCAGCCCAGACAGATCCTATGGCTACACCTTC. Its protein is CASSPDRSYGYTF.

The CDR3 nucleotides read TGTGCCTGGAGTGGGACGGGTCCTAAAAACACCATATATTTT. It is translated as CAWSGTGPKNTIYF. The chain employs TRBV30 and TRBJ1-3; D is unresolved. Looked up from germline, CDR1 is GTSNPN and CDR2 is SVGIG (reference sequence). CDR3 length: 14 residues. Trimming removed 1 base at V and 6 bases at J, with 13 bases between.

The chain recombines TRBV5-1 with TRBJ2-3; 10 nucleotides align to TRBD2. Germline-derived CDR1 and CDR2 are SGHRS and YFSETQ. The CDR3 is 14 residues long. V shed 4 bases and J 4 bases; nucleotides not matched to a gene: 3. The CDR3 loop reads CASSPGLASDTQYF. The CDR3 DNA reads TGCGCCAGCAGCCCGGGACTAGCGTCAGATACGCAGTATTTT. Full variable domain (missing parts from reference TRBV5-1 and TRBJ2-3): KAGVTQTPRYLIKTRGQQVTLSCSPISGHRSVSWYQQTPGQGLQFLFEYFSETQRNKGNFPGRFSGRQFSNSRSEMNVSTLELGDSALYLCASSPGLASDTQYFGPGTRLTVL.

The chain has TRBV7-2 and TRBJ1-5; D unresolved. The CDR3 runs 14 residues. The V end lost 5 bases, the J end lost 2 bases, and 10 bases lay between the germline ends. The V gene's germline CDR1 is SGHTA and CDR2 FQGNSA. CDR3 coding DNA: TGTGCCAGCAGCCTAGGACGGGGCAATCAGCCCCAGCATTTT. Translated: CASSLGRGNQPQHF.